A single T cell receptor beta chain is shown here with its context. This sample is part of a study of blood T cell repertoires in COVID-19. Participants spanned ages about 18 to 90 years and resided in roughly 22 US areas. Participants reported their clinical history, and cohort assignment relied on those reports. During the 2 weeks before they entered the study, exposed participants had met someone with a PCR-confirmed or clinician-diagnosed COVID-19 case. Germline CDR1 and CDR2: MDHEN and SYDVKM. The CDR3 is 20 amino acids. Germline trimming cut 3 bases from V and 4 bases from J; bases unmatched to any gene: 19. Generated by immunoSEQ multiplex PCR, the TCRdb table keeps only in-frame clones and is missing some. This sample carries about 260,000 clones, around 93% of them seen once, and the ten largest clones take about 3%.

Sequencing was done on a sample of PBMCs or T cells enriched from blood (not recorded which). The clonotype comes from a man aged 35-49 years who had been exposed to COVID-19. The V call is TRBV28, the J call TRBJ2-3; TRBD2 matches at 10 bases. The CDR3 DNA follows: TGTGCCAGCAGTTTCCGGGTCAAGGGCGCCCCGGGACTAGCGTCAGATACGCAGTATTTT. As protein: CASSFRVKGAPGLASDTQYF.